These 10 T cell receptor beta chains came from one sample sequenced in a study of cytomegalovirus exposure and HLA in healthy donors. PCR was performed using 60 Vbeta and 13 Jbeta primers. Measured with immunoSEQ multiplex PCR; TCRdb has only the in-frame clones, and not every one. The data hold 75,000 to 90,000 clones, with about four fifths observed a single time. The material sequenced was PBMCs. These TCRs come from a man in his fifties or sixties in good health and CMV-seronegative.

This clone was counted only a few times. The chain recombines TRBV28 with TRBJ1-1; maybe TRBD1 (6 bases). CDR1 and CDR2 from the germline V gene are MDHEN and SYDVKM. This CDR3 has 16 residues. V lost 7 bases to trimming and J lost 7 bases, with 25 bases between them. The CDR3 region is CASKFWDGTRGREAFF. The CDR3 coding sequence is TGTGCCAGCAAATTTTGGGACGGGACAAGGGGTCGTGAAGCTTTCTTT. Using reference TRBV28 and TRBJ1-1 for the parts outside the CDR3, the full variable domain is DVKVTQSSRYLVKRTGEKVFLECVQDMDHENMFWYRQDPGLGLRLIYFSYDVKMKEKGDIPEGYSVSREKKERFSLILESASTNQTSMYLCASKFWDGTRGREAFFGQGTRLTVV.

The chain joins TRBV10-3 to TRBJ1-1; D is unclear. With 3 bases removed from V and 1 base from J, the gap between germline ends came to 6 bases. Germline CDR1 and CDR2: ENHRY and SYGVKD. This CDR3 contains 13 residues. CDR3 sequence reads: CAISDTENTEAFF. The DNA for the CDR3 is TGTGCCATCAGTGATACAGAGAACACTGAAGCTTTCTTT.

V gene TRBV19 combines with J gene TRBJ2-7; tentative D call: TRBD1 (6 bases). The CDR3 runs 13 residues. The V end lost 5 bases, the J end lost 6 bases, and 14 bases lay between the germline ends. CDR1 and CDR2 (germline): LNHDA, SQIVND (reference sequence). The CDR3 bases are TGTGCCAGTAGTTCCACAGGGTCCGGCGAGCAGTACTTC. The encoded protein is CASSSTGSGEQYF.

The J gene is TRBJ1-3, the V gene TRBV2, with D hard to call. Per germline, CDR1 SNHLY and CDR2 FYNNEI. V was clipped by 1 base and J by 3 bases, with 16 bases between them. This CDR3 spans 17 amino acids. The CDR3, as DNA: TGTGCCAGCAGTGAAGGTAGAGGGAGGGTATATGGAAACACCATATATTTT. Protein: CASSEGRGRVYGNTIYF.

This clone has just a few counts. The J gene is TRBJ1-1, the V gene TRBV30; D is perhaps TRBD1 (6 bases). The CDR3 totals 13 residues. V shed 4 bases and J shed 0 bases, with 9 bases lying between them. Per germline, CDR1 GTSNPN and CDR2 SVGIG (reference sequence). The CDR3 sequence: CAWNRALNTEAFF. CDR3 nucleotide sequence: TGTGCCTGGAACAGGGCCTTGAACACTGAAGCTTTCTTT.

This clone turned up a few times. The chain joins TRBV11-1 to TRBJ1-1, with D unresolved. The V end was cut by 1 base, the J end by 5 bases, with 8 bases between. The CDR3 is 13 amino acids. Germline CDR1 and CDR2: SGHAT and FQDESV (reference sequence). This CDR3 is CASSLVIGTEAFF. The CDR3 DNA is TGTGCCAGCAGCTTAGTAATCGGTACTGAAGCTTTCTTT.

This chain uses TRBV19 with TRBJ2-1; D remains ambiguous. From germline, CDR1 is LNHDA and CDR2 SQIVND (reference sequence). The CDR3 spans 13 residues. V was clipped by 3 bases and J by 8 bases, with 11 bases between them. CDR3 protein: CASSMRSSYEQFF. The CDR3, as DNA: TGTGCCAGTAGTATGAGATCCTCCTATGAGCAGTTCTTC.

The chain joins TRBV9 to TRBJ1-1; D is possibly TRBD1 (5 bases). V was shortened by 3 bases and J by 4 bases, with 13 bases between the two germline ends. CDR3 size: 14 residues. The germline gives CDR1 SGDLS, CDR2 YYNGEE. This CDR3 is CASSAQGGATEAFF. CDR3 bases: TGTGCCAGCAGCGCACAAGGAGGGGCCACTGAAGCTTTCTTT.

The chain couples TRBV5-1 to TRBJ1-4; D might be TRBD1 (6 bases). Germline CDR1 and CDR2: SGHRS and YFSETQ. Between the trimmed V and J ends, which lost 4 bases and 4 bases, there was a span of 17 bases. The CDR3 runs to 16 residues. The CDR3 DNA is TGCGCCAGCAGCCAGTCGACAGGAACATATAATGAAAAACTGTTTTTT. Translated: CASSQSTGTYNEKLFF.

This clone turned up a few times. The gene calls are TRBV29-1 and TRBJ1-2, with no clear D. The CDR3 sequence is 13 residues long. From germline, CDR1 is SQVTM and CDR2 ANQGSEA. V was pared by 7 bases and J by 5 bases, with 17 bases between. CDR3 nucleotides: TGCAGCGCCGAACCCCCAGGTGGTTATGGCTACACCTTC. It encodes CSAEPPGGYGYTF.